This TCR beta chain was sequenced for a study of T cell responses to AZD1222 COVID-19 vaccine. Findings of the study overall: Donor demographics were predominantly white British with a female majority; clonal diversity may be underestimated.

Here immunoSEQ multiplex PCR was the method, and the copy in TCRdb shows in-frame clones only, minus some. Altogether some 120,000 clones are present, over 75% being singletons, with the ten largest covering roughly 1.6%. There are 13 residues in the CDR3. Trimming took 7 bases from V and 0 from J, leaving 12 bases between them. Looked up from germline, CDR1 is SQVTM and CDR2 is ANQGSEA. Points on this clone: The antigen is unknown.

The TCR sequence derives from an adult in good health. The J gene is TRBJ1-1, the V gene TRBV29-1; D is unclear. The sequencing here drew on peripheral blood, taken on day 0 of AZD1222 vaccination. The CDR3 DNA follows: TGCAGCGGGCATCAAGTTATGAACACTGAAGCTTTCTTT. It codes for CSGHQVMNTEAFF.